This TCR beta chain was profiled in a study of T cell responses to AZD1222 COVID-19 vaccine. Study results and limitations: Increases in Spike-specific TCR breadth and depth were seen after two AZD1222 doses. Regions 160-218 and 743-854 dominated among vaccine-associated CD4 TCRs spanning spike.

Repertoires were generated with immunoSEQ multiplex PCR, while TCRdb's copy carries only in-frame clones and drops some. The sample contains around 110,000 clones, around 91% of which appear only once. Comment on this clone: The antigen is not known.

The ends were cut back, 5 bases at V and 2 bases at J, with 14 bases in the middle. CDR3 size: 14 residues. Germline-derived CDR1 and CDR2 are SQVTM and ANQGSEA. The sequencing here drew on peripheral blood, taken on day 0 of AZD1222 vaccination. The J gene is TRBJ2-3, the V gene TRBV29-1, with D perhaps assigned TRBD1 or TRBD2 (5 bases each). This clonotype was sampled from an adult in good health. The CDR3 nucleotides are TGCAGCGTTCGTAGGGGTGGGACCACAGATACGCAGTATTTT. Its protein is CSVRRGGTTDTQYF.